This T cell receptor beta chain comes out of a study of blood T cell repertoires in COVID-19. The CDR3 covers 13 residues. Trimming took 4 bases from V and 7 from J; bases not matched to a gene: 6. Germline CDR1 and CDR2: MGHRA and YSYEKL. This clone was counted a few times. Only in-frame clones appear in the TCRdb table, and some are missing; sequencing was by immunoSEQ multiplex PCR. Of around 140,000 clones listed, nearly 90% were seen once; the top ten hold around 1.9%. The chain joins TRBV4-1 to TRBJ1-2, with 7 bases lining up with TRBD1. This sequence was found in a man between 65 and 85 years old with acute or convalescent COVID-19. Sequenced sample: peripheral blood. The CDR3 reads CASSRRQGPGYTF. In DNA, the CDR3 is TGCGCCAGCAGCCGCCGACAGGGTCCTGGCTACACCTTC.